The T cell receptor (beta chain) under discussion was sequenced for a study of shared clonotypes between healthy human individuals. Study overall: CD4 naive cells filled three plates per donor, CD4 memory three, CD8 naive two and CD8 memory one. Study observations and caveats: Genetic and exposure-history diversity was limited by the few donors.

V dropped 0 bases and J dropped 1 base, with 14 bases sitting between them. Germline V gene sequence: CDR1 MNHEY, CDR2 SMNVEV (reference sequence). The CDR3 loop spans 17 amino acids. With regard to this clone: No antigen is known for it.

In replicate PCRs of sorted subsets, roughly 200 ng DNA, 29,000 or so T cell genomes, was used. Original methodology: Junction-only sequences produced by ImmunoSEQ had no quality scores, so filtering differed. Libraries were prepared by immunoSEQ multiplex PCR; TCRdb keeps only in-frame clonotypes and omits some of them. That table supplies the V and J calls and clone size; D and trimming were determined from the DNA. Of over 1.4 million clones listed, roughly 96% were seen once; the top ten hold approximately 1%. The sample was naive CD4+ T cells sorted from blood. Described subset: CD45RA+ positively selected. This receptor was taken from a man aged 25 to 45 in good health. The chain uses TRBV27 and TRBJ2-3; D not resolved. The CDR3 DNA is TGTGCCAGCAGTTTATCGACACGGGCCGCCCGCACAGATACGCAGTATTTT. This gives the protein CASSLSTRAARTDTQYF.